These T cell receptor beta chains were read from a single sample in a study of cytotoxic CD8 clonotypes in ibrutinib-treated CLL. Generated by immunoSEQ multiplex PCR, the TCRdb table keeps only in-frame clones and is missing some. The sample comprises more than 200,000 clones, roughly 74% of which are singletons, and 15% to 17% rests with the top ten. The sequenced sample was PBMCs, obtained after 24 months of ibrutinib treatment. These receptors all stem from a human donor with chronic lymphocytic leukemia. Each CDR3 is given with its conserved first and last residue.

CDR3 length | V gene | CDR3 protein
11 | TRBV20-1 | CSATGHNEQFF
14 | TRBV7-3 | CASKWEVLAGELFF
16 | TRBV2 | CASSDTLTGYGDTIYF
15 | TRBV9 | CATTGGGSEPDTQYF
14 | TRBV19 | CASRFGTGAYEQYF
17 | TRBV7-2 | CASSLRLAGGDSYEQYF
12 | TRBV10-3 | CAISEWGYGYTF
13 | TRBV7-3 | CASSSGTSNEQFF
14 | TRBV9 | CASSVKEASYEQYF
14 | TRBV6-6 | CASTDEGVRETQYF
13 | TRBV2 | CASSWDTDGTQYF
14 | TRBV9 | CASSVGGPSYEQYF
13 | TRBV6-6 | CASRADKNTEAFF
16 | TRBV4-3 | CASSPRTGANTGELFF
19 | TRBV9 | CASSPRKGTGSRKDYEQYF
13 | TRBV29-1 | CSAGQASTDTQYF
13 | TRBV28 | CASHSPIGYEQYF
14 | TRBV15 | CATSRDRRTDTQYF
14 | TRBV4-2 | CASSPTQGNGELFF
15 | TRBV28 | CASSLKSLASETQYF
14 | TRBV15 | CATSRPHSNQPQHF
15 | TRBV18 | CASSPREGSTDTQYF
16 | TRBV9 | CASSVTGAVLSEKLFF
13 | TRBV5-1 | CASSSGDRTEAFF
15 | TRBV9 | CASSPHLTANEKLFF
12 | TRBV5-6 | CASSRVNTEAFF
16 | TRBV5-1 | CASRLRVSSGANVLTF
12 | TRBV6-6 | CASSSMTYEQYF
18 | TRBV7-9 | CASSLKGGVGGPHHEQYF
16 | TRBV10-3 | CAIMTGTGSDFNEQFF
15 | TRBV19 | CASSSLAGVTDEQFF
15 | TRBV5-6 | CASSHVLQGSYEQYF
12 | TRBV30 | CAWRQGLTEAFF
14 | TRBV7-9 | CASSLSQSVLEQYF
13 | TRBV2 | CASRTTGPYEQYF
18 | TRBV27 | CASSFAPRVGGSSDEQYF
14 | TRBV6-5 | CASRPQGMNTEAFF
16 | TRBV28 | CASSRQGAQGTDTQYF
15 | TRBV9 | CASSGDPTDNYGYTF
15 | TRBV9 | CASSAGTSVQETQYF
13 | TRBV7-3 | CASSLRRGVEQYF
13 | TRBV5-1 | CASSSGEWRTQYF
14 | TRBV30 | CAWSGGAGNGELFF
15 | TRBV7-3 | CASSSGWGGDYEQYF
15 | TRBV18 | CASSPSVGSNQPQHF
12 | TRBV27 | CASSTSDQPQHF
18 | TRBV27 | CASSRERTGANSYNEQFF
13 | TRBV28 | CACTFRVGYGYTF
13 | TRBV6-1 | CASSEFSPYEQYF
15 | TRBV7-9 | CASSSTSGEKETQYF
14 | TRBV28 | CASEGTAIHYEQYF
16 | TRBV4-2 | CASSQEASGTQYEQYF
13 | TRBV27 | CASSSPGNYGYTF
14 | TRBV4-2 | CASSQEGLQETQYF
14 | TRBV2 | CASSWQGNGNTIYF
15 | TRBV6-5 | CASSYSTWGENIQYF
11 | TRBV29-1 | CSVFKGVEQYF
10 | TRBV11-2 | CASSTGELFF
15 | TRBV7-9 | CASGTRTGRGEKLFF